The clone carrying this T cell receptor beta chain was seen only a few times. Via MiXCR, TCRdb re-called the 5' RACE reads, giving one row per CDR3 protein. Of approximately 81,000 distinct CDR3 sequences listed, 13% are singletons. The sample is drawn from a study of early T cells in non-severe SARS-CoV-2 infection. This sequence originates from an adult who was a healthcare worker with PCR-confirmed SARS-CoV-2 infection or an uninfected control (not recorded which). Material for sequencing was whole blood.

In DNA, the CDR3 is TGTGCCAGCAGCCGAACGACCTTTAAGGGCCCTAAAAACATTCAGTACTTC. Translating it yields CASSRTTFKGPKNIQYF. The rearrangement joins TRBV11-2 to TRBJ2-4, with no clear D. The V end was cut by 5 bases, the J end by 4 bases, with 21 bases between. This CDR3 is 17 amino acids long. Germline CDR1 and CDR2: SGHAT and FQNNGV.